This TCR beta chain was sequenced during a study of cytomegalovirus exposure and HLA in healthy donors (dated by TCRdb to about 2017). Background for the entire study: In an earlier analysis of under 750 of the donors, about 260 Gb of sequence data and 117 million unique TCR beta sequences from about 190 million T cells were reported. An early release that covered roughly 600 HLA-typed donors contained 250 to 350 gigabases of sequencing data and tens of millions of unique TCR sequences. Among the roughly 390 genotyped donors, approximately 76% belonged to the genetic ancestry cluster associated with self-reported Caucasian donors. The study was designed to test whether signatures of past pathogen exposure could be identified by cataloging public T cell receptors. The study used immunosequencing to profile the T cell repertoires of some 600 subjects and linked those repertoires to cytomegalovirus serostatus. Along with the roughly 700-subject first cohort, a separate validation cohort of over 90 different subjects was used. High-throughput TCR immunosequencing, statistical association of individual TCRs with disease status, and machine learning were combined to predict cytomegalovirus infection status. In a later analysis, previously published TCR beta repertoires from several hundred donors were re-analyzed and high-resolution HLA genotyping was added so that TCR occurrence patterns could be studied. Rather than using new phenotypic data, the later analysis identified candidate immune exposures from TCR beta sequences and from how often those sequences occurred across donors. In an earlier analysis of roughly 540 of the donors, high-throughput TCR beta sequencing was used to judge whether each TCR beta V gene segment behaved as functional or pseudogenic. Alongside the repertoire data, information on donor age, sex, ethnicity and CMV serostatus was compiled. In a later genetic analysis, genome-wide SNP genotypes for about three fifths of the roughly 670 donors were used, and that subset was treated as a discovery cohort. All discovery cohort repertoires had been generated on a single sequencing platform. Class I and class II HLA loci were covered by the typing at four-digit resolution. The number of donors typed differed by locus, with about 629-640 for A, B, C, DRB1 and DQB1, over 500 for DQA1, nearly 610 for DPA1, and 472 for DPB1. A handful of DR-DQ haplotypes were handled as single units for association and clustering because linkage in the cohort was strong. Among roughly 370 genotyped donors of the cohort, an average of approximately 230,000 unique TCR beta nucleotide sequences were sequenced per donor, roughly 20% of them non-productive.

Concerning this clone: Its antigen is currently not known. The input lacks base qualities; no much larger clone sits a single base away.

In total, 500 to 700 healthy bone marrow donors made up the cohort. All cohort members were sampled while nominally healthy, although unrecorded immune exposures were likely present. The donor tested CMV seronegative, placing the donor among the 300 to 450 seronegative members of the cohort. Each donor provided a peripheral blood sample, and peripheral blood mononuclear cells were used for TCR beta sequencing. The Qiagen DNeasy Blood Extraction Kit was used to extract genomic DNA from the blood cell samples. Libraries were prepared through the immunoSEQ multiplex PCR assay. The multiplex PCR relied on a mix of 60 forward primers for TCR Vbeta segments and 13 reverse primers for TCR Jbeta segments. A multiplex PCR assay on genomic DNA amplified the CDR3 region of rearranged TCR beta genes. Amplified TCR beta libraries were sequenced as 87-base-pair reads on the Illumina HiSeq System. The paper's processing steps were these. In a later analysis, tens of millions of unique TCR beta chains were counted across the 500 to 850 repertoires, and around 10 million of these chains were shared by at least two donors. A nearest-neighbor algorithm error-corrected the raw reads and collapsed the reads into unique sequences, merging closely related sequences to remove PCR and sequencing errors. To assign V, D and J gene segments, CDR3 sequences were aligned to IMGT reference sequences. Each retained sequence needed at least a six-nucleotide match to both a V gene segment and a J gene segment. Rearrangements were called productive when the CDR3 lacked stop codons and stayed in frame with V and J; all others were non-productive. Following IMGT convention, CDR3 was defined as the stretch from the second conserved V-encoded cysteine to the conserved J-encoded phenylalanine. The earlier analysis of about 590 of the donors excluded sequences that lacked an unambiguous match to a single V gene segment. An earlier analysis of 587 of the donors classified V segments as functional when productive rearrangements were above 56.7% and as segregating when the standard deviation between donors was above 5%. A statistical classification framework was built for diagnosing cytomegalovirus status from the catalog of TCR beta chain sequences. In a later analysis, TCR nucleotide sequences were compared against IMGT/GENE-DB human TR gene sequences so that V and J genes could be assigned. A later analysis assigned CDR3 sequences and most-parsimonious VDJ recombination scenarios with the TCRdist pipeline. A later analysis defined each TCR beta chain by its CDR3 amino acid sequence plus V-gene family, and excluded reads lacking a unique V-gene family. To address suspected cross-contamination and a sequencing artifact, a later analysis removed around 590 highly shared, low-generation-probability nucleotide sequences. In a later analysis, a clonal expansion index was calculated for each public chain from normalized within-repertoire ranks of inferred template counts. Generation probabilities in a later analysis came from a VDJ recombination model fitted to out-of-frame rearrangements, and those results were checked against IGoR. In a later analysis, hypergeometric tests were used to score TCR-TCR, TCR-HLA and TCR-CMV co-occurrence, with a repertoire-size bias correction applied to TCR pairs. False discovery rates were estimated in a later analysis by permuting HLA or CMV assignments 20 times. In a later analysis, co-occurring TCRs were grouped using DBSCAN, and TCRdist sequence similarity was added for clustering within HLA-allele-positive subsets. Repertoires with fewer than 30,000 or more than 120,000 public chains, plus five repertoires with anomalous nucleotide sharing, were excluded from co-occurrence clustering. TCRdb mirrors the immuneACCESS table, restricted to in-frame sequences. Some clones are absent from its copies; in checked studies, under half trace to an unresolved V gene, and the reason for the others is unknown. V, J and clone size are taken as reported in that table, and D and trimming were inferred from the DNA itself. Across this sample there are approximately 180,000 clones, with less than 90% seen only once. Around 0.21% of the sample is taken by the ten largest.

On the study overall, not on this receptor specifically: Broadly in line with IMGT annotations, most TCR beta V segments showed up in productive rearrangements about 90% or about 30% of the time in an earlier analysis of a few hundred of the donors. While some public TCRs were present in many individuals, most TCR sequences turned up only very rarely across donors. Correlated functional status among segregating V segments might reflect linkage disequilibrium, but an unknown experimental factor could not be ruled out. A later analysis found that HLA-associated TCR beta chains were more clonally expanded and had lower generation probabilities than equally common non-associated chains. In a later genetic analysis, a missense DCLRE1C variant was associated with V-gene and J-gene trimming of TCR beta chains, and the association was replicated in an independent cohort. Some IMGT-functional V segments, including TRBV6-2 and TRBV6-3, could not be told apart with the 87-base-pair reads, so those segments were excluded. This cohort had only TCR beta chains sequenced, and the lack of alpha or paired-chain data limited which features could be detected. The study gave a list of 150 to 200 TCR beta chains associated with cytomegalovirus. According to the authors, the approach could potentially be generalized to other disease states and immunological phenotypes. Cytomegalovirus status was reported to be diagnosed by the classifier with high specificity and sensitivity in both the original and validation cohorts. In a later analysis, the rate of TCR association differed among HLA loci, with DRB1 alleles having the most associated TCRs and HLA-C alleles having the fewest. Roughly 15 rarely observed V segments, including chromosome 9 orphons, were excluded from the earlier analysis of approximately 500 of the donors because counts were too low. Strong co-occurrence of HLA alleles, especially DR and DQ, made assigning TCR associations to individual alleles difficult. A later genetic analysis reported fewer N-insertions in productive TCRs among donors in an Asian-associated ancestry cluster than the roughly 650-donor mean. The sequencing pipeline was judged likely to have produced a cluster of highly shared sequence variants as a technical artifact. In vitro tests confirmed that a few of the cytomegalovirus-associated TCR beta chains recognize cytomegalovirus antigens. Because some donors lacked HLA typing at each locus, the association tests relied only on the typed subset. According to a later analysis, most CMV-associated TCR beta chains appeared to be HLA-restricted, and the HLA associations seemed to be driven largely by CMV exposure. At a false discovery rate of 0.05, a later analysis linked around 17,000 TCR beta sequences to specific HLA alleles. Presence/absence analyses assumed roughly uniform sequencing depth across donors, an assumption that may not hold. A later analysis reported that several top co-occurrence clusters appeared linked to parvovirus B19, influenza, CMV and Epstein-Barr virus. A further reported finding was that TCR beta sequences accurately predicted the HLA-A and HLA-B alleles for most subjects in the first cohort. The only immune exposure information available for the cohort was CMV serostatus.

The germline V gene yields SGHTA for CDR1 and FQGNSA for CDR2. The CDR3 has 16 amino acids, counting the end cysteine and phenylalanine. Only the CDR3 part of the read is kept: 48 bases, read in frame from the first base. V and J are trimmed by 3 bases and 5 bases, and the gene matches miss 10 bases of the junction. Rearrangement joined TRBV7-2 to TRBJ2-5; the central 9 bases match TRBD1. The sequence was collected from a girl in the first two years of life in good health and CMV-seronegative. Sample: PBMCs. The CDR3 protein: CASSFFGQGSGETQYF. The nucleotide sequence reads TGTGCCAGCAGCTTTTTTGGACAGGGGAGTGGGGAGACCCAGTACTTC.